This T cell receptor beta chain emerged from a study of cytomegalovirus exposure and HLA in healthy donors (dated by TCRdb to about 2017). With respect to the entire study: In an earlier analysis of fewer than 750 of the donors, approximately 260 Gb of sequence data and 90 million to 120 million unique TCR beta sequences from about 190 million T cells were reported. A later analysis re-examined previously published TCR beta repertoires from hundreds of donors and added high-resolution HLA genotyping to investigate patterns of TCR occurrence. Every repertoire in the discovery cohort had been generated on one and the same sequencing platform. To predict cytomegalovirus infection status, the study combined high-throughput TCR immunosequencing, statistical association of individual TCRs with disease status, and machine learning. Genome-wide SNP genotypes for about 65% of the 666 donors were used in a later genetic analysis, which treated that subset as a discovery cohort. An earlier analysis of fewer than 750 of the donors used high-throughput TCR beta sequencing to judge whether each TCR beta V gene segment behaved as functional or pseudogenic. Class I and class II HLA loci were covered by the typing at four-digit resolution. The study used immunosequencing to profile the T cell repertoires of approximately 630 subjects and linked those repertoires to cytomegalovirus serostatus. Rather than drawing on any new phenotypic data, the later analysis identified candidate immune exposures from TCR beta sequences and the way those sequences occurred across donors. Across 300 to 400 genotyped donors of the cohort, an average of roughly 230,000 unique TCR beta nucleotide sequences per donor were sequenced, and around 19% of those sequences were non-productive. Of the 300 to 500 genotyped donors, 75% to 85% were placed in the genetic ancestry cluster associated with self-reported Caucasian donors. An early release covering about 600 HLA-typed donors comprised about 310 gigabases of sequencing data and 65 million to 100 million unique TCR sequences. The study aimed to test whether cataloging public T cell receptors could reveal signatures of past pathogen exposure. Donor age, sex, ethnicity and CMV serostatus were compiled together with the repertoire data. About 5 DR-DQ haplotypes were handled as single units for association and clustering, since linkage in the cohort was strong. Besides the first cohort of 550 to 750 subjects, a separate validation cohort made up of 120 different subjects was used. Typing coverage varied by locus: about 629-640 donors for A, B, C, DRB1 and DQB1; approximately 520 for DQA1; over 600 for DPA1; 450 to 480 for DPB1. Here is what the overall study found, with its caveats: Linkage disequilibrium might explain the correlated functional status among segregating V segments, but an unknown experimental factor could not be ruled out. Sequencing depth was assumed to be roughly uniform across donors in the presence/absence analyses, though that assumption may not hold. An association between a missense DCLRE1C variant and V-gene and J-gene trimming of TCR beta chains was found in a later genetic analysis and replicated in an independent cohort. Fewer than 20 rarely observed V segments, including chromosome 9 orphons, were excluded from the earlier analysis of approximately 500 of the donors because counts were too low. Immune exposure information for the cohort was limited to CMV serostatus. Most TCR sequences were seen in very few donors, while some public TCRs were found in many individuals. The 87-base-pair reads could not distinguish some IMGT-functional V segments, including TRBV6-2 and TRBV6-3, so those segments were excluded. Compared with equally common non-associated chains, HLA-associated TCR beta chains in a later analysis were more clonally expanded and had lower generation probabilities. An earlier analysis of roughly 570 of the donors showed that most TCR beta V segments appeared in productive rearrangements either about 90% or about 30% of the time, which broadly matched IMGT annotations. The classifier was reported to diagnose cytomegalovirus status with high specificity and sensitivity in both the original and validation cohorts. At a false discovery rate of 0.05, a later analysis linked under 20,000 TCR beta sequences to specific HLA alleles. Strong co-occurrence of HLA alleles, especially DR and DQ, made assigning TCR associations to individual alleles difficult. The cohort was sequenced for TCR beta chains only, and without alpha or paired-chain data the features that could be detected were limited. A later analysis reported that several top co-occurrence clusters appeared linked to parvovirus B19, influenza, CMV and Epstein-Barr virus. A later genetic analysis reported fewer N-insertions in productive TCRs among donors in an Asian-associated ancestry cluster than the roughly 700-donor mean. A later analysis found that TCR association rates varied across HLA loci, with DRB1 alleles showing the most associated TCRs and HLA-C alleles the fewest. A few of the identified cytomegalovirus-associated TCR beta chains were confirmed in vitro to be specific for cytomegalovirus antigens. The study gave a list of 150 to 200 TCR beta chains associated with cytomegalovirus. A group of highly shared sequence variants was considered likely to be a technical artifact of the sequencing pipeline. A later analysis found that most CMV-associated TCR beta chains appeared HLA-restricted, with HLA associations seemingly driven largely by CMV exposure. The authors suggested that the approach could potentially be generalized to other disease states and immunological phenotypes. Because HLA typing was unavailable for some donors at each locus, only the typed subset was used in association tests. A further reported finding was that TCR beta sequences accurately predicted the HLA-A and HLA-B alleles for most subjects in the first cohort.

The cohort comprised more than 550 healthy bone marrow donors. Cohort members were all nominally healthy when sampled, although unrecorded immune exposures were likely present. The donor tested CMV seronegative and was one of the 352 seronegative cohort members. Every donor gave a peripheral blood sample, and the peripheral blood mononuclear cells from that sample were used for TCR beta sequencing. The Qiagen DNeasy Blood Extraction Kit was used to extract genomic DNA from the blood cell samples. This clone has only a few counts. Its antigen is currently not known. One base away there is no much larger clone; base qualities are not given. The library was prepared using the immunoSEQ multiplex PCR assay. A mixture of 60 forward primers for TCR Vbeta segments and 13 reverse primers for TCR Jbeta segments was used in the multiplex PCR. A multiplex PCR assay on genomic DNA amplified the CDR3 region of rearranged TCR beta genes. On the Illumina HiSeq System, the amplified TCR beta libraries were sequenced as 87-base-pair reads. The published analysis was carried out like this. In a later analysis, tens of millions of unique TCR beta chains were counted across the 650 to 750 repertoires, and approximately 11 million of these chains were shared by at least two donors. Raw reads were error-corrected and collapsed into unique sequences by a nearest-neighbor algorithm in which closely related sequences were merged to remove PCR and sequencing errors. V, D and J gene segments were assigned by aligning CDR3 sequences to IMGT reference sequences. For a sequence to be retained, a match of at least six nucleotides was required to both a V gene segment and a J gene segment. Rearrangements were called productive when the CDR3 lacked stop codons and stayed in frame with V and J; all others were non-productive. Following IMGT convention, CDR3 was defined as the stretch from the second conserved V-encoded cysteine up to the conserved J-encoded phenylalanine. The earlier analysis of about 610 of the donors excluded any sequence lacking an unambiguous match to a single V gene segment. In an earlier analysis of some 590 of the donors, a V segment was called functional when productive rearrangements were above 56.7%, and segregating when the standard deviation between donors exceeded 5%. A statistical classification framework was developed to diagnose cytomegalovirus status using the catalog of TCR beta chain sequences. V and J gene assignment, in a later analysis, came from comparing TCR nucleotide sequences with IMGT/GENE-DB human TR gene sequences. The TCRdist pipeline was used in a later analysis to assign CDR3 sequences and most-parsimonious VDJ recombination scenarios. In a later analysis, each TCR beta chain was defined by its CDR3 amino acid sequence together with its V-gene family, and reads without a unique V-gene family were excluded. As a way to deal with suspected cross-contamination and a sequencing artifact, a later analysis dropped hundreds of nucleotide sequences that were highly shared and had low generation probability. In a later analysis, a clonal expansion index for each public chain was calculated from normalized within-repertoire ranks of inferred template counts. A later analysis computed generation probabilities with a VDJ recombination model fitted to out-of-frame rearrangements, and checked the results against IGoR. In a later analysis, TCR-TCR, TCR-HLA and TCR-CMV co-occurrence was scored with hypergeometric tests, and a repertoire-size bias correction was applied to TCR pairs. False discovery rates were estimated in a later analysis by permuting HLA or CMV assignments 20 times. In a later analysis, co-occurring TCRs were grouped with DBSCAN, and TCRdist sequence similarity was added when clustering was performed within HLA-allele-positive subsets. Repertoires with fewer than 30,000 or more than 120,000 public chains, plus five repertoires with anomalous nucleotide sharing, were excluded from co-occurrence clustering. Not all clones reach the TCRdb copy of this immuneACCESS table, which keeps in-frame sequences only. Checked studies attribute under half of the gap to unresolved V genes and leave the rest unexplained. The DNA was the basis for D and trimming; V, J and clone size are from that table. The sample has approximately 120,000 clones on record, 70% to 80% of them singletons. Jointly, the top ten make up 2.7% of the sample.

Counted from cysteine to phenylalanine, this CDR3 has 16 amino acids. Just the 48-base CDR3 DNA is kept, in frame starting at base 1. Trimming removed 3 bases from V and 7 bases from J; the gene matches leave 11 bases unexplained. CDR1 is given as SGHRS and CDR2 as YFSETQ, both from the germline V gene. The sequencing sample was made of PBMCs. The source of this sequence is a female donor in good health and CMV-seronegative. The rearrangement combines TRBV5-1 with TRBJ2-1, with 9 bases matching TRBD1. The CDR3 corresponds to CASSSTGTGLINEQFF. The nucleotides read TGCGCCAGCAGCTCGACCGGGACAGGGCTAATAAATGAGCAGTTCTTC.